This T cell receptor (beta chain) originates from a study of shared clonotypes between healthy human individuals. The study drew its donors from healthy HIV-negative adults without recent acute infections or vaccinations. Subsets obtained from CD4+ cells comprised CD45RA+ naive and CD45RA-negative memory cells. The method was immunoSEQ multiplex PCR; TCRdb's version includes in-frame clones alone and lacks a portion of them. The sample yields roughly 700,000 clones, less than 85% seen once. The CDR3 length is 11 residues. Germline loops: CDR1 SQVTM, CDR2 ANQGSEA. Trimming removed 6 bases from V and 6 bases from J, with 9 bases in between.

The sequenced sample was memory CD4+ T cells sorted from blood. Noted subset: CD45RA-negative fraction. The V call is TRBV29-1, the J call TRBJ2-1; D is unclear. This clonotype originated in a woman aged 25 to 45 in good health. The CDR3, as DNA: TGCAGCGTGAGGTGGTTCAATGAGCAGTTCTTC. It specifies CSVRWFNEQFF.